A single sample is the source of the 10 T cell receptor beta chains below, sequenced in a study of blood T cell repertoires in COVID-19. Measured with immunoSEQ multiplex PCR; TCRdb has only the in-frame clones, and not every one. The sample consists of fewer than 250,000 clones, approximately 80% of them appearing once. Sequenced input: peripheral blood. The source of these receptors is a woman aged 70-85 years with acute or convalescent COVID-19.

The chain combines TRBV4-3 with TRBJ2-5; D unresolved. V was shortened by 0 bases and J by 5 bases, with 13 bases between the two germline ends. The germline CDR1 and CDR2 sequences are LGHNA and YSLEER. This CDR3 comprises 15 residues. The CDR3 sequence is CASSQDGLLRETQYF. In DNA, the CDR3 is TGCGCCAGCAGCCAAGACGGCCTCCTGCGGGAGACCCAGTACTTC.

V is TRBV6-5 and J is TRBJ2-3, with D maybe TRBD1 (6 bases). CDR1 and CDR2 from the germline V gene are MNHEY and SVGAGI. V lost 5 bases, J lost 3 bases, and 6 bases lay in between. The CDR3 has 12 amino acids. The DNA for the CDR3 is TGTGCCAGCAGTACAGGGACAGATACGCAGTATTTT. This translates into CASSTGTDTQYF.

The chain combines TRBV12-3 or TRBV12-4 with TRBJ1-5, with D uncertain. Between the trimmed V and J ends, which lost 5 bases and 7 bases, there was a span of 12 bases. This CDR3 region has 13 residues. This CDR3 is CASSTRVLQPQHF. CDR3 DNA: TGTGCCAGCAGTACGAGGGTTTTGCAGCCCCAGCATTTT.

This sequence joins TRBV19 and TRBJ1-1; D is unclear. CDR1 is LNHDA and CDR2 is SQIVND in the germline V gene (reference sequence). Trimming shortened V by 3 bases and J by 1 base, and 15 bases separated the two germline ends. The CDR3 runs 16 residues. CDR3 protein: CASSIPSGSGNTEAFF. CDR3 bases: TGTGCCAGTAGTATCCCTTCGGGGAGCGGGAACACTGAAGCTTTCTTT.

V is TRBV6-5 and J is TRBJ2-7; 9 bases align to TRBD1. The CDR3 is made up of 15 amino acids. V was pared by 2 bases and J by 3 bases, with 5 bases of the junction left unmatched. Germline lookup yields CDR1 MNHEY and CDR2 SVGAGI. The CDR3 bases are TGTGCCAGCAGTTACAGCGGGACAGGGAACTACGAGCAGTACTTC. This encodes CASSYSGTGNYEQYF.

The rearrangement uses TRBV7-2 and TRBJ1-5, with 7 bases matching TRBD1. The length of the CDR3 is 13 residues. CDR1 is SGHTA, CDR2 FQGNSA, per germline. Losses at the gene ends were 3 bases for V and 5 bases for J; bases not matched to a gene: 1. The CDR3 region has the DNA TGTGCCAGCAGCTTCGACAGGGATCAGCCCCAGCATTTT. Residues: CASSFDRDQPQHF.

The chain couples TRBV28 to TRBJ2-7; perhaps TRBD1 as D (5 bases). Deletions cut 4 bases from V and 0 bases from J, with 13 bases between. Per the germline V gene, CDR1 is MDHEN and CDR2 is SYDVKM. The CDR3 consists of 15 residues. The CDR3 region is CASSSGHSSSYEQYF. The CDR3 DNA follows: TGTGCCAGCAGTTCTGGACACAGTAGCTCCTACGAGCAGTACTTC.

The genes are TRBV20-1 and TRBJ1-1; a weak D match, TRBD1 (5 bases). Trimming took 3 bases from V and 2 from J, leaving 13 bases between them. Germline CDR1 is DFQATT and CDR2 is SNEGSKA (reference sequence). This CDR3 contains 14 residues. The CDR3 coding sequence is TGCAGTGCTAGTAGGGTCAGGGCCAACACTGAAGCTTTCTTT. Protein: CSASRVRANTEAFF.

V is TRBV19 and J is TRBJ1-2; D is unclear. The V end was cut by 5 bases, the J end by 1 base, with 11 bases between. Germline V gene data show CDR1 as LNHDA and CDR2 as SQIVND (reference sequence). CDR3 length: 14 amino acids. The CDR3 region has the DNA TGTGCCAGTAGTCTTCGGACTTTTAACTATGGCTACACCTTC. It is translated as CASSLRTFNYGYTF.

The rearrangement uses TRBV11-2 and TRBJ1-6; D is uncertain. CDR3 size: 12 residues. CDR1 is SGHAT and CDR2 is FQNNGV in the germline V gene. Trimming shortened V by 4 bases and J by 7 bases, and 5 bases separated the two germline ends. The CDR3 sequence is CASSSLNSPLHF. CDR3 bases: TGTGCCAGCAGCTCCCTGAATTCACCCCTCCACTTT.